A selection of T cell receptor beta chains follows, all from one sample in a study of beta chain features in type 1 diabetes. Clones were sequenced by immunoSEQ multiplex PCR, and TCRdb holds only the in-frame ones, with some missing. The sample records a few hundred thousand clones, approximately 25% being singletons. Material for sequencing was naive CD4+ T cells from blood. All receptors come from a woman in her twenties or thirties with type 1 diabetes. CDR3s include the opening cysteine and the closing phenylalanine or tryptophan. A D gene is named only where the DNA matches it firmly. The size entry is marked missing in some rows and otherwise reads once, few, many or a size class.

clone_size,v_call,j_call,d_call,cdr3_aa
few,TRBV19,TRBJ1-2,.,CASSIVEGGYTF
few,TRBV11-2,TRBJ2-7,.,CASSLDGTYEQYF
.,TRBV9,TRBJ2-6,TRBD1,CASSVGRYRGPTSGANVLTF
few,TRBV5-4,TRBJ2-5,TRBD2,CASSWGGGSQETQYF
.,TRBV5-4,TRBJ2-5,TRBD2,CASSIGTSALQETQYF
.,TRBV19,TRBJ1-1,.,CASKRRGNTEAFF
.,TRBV7-9,TRBJ2-7,.,CASSLVRGSLEQYF
few,TRBV18,TRBJ1-1,TRBD1,CASSPQRQGAVGAEAFF
.,TRBV28,TRBJ1-5,TRBD1,CASSSGGSNQPQHF
few,TRBV11-2,TRBJ2-7,TRBD1,CASSGDRTYEQYF
few,TRBV7-2,TRBJ1-2,.,CASSLPQAGWNYGYTF
few,TRBV14,TRBJ2-7,TRBD1,CASSEPGQGPYEQYF
.,TRBV19,TRBJ2-1,TRBD2,CASSIDPPTSGAYNEQFF
.,TRBV9,TRBJ2-2,.,CASSVAGWSTGELFF
.,TRBV29-1,TRBJ2-7,.,CSVSSGMSYEQYF
.,TRBV7-3,TRBJ2-5,TRBD2,CASSLTSGSETQYF
.,TRBV28,TRBJ2-5,.,CALGGGQTQYF
.,TRBV28,TRBJ2-4,TRBD1,CASSIPGQGTKNIQYF
.,TRBV9,TRBJ2-1,TRBD2,CASSGGTSGIISSYNEQFF
.,TRBV28,TRBJ2-5,TRBD1,CASSNSGQLTETQYF
.,TRBV29-1,TRBJ2-5,.,CSVQRWAEETQYF
few,TRBV30,TRBJ2-1,.,CAWDSYNEQFF